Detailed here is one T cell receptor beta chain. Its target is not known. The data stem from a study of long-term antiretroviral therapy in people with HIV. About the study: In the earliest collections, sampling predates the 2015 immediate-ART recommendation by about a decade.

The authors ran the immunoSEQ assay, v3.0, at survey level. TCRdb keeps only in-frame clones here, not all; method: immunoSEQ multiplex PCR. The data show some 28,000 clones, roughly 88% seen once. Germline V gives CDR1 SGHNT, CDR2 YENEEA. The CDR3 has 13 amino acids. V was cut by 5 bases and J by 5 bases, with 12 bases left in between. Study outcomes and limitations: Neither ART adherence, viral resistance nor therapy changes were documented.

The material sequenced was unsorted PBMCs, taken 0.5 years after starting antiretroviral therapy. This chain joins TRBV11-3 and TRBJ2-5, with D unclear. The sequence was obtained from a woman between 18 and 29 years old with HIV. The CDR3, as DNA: TGTGCCAGCAGCGACCAAAACGTGGAGACCCAGTACTTC. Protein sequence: CASSDQNVETQYF.